Detailed here is one T cell receptor beta chain. No antigen is known for it. Base qualities were left out, and no much larger clone turns up one base away. The immunoSEQ Assay, a bias-controlled multiplex PCR, was used to amplify TCRbeta CDR3 regions from genomic DNA. The original pipeline was this. The number of nucleated cells in each sample was estimated from the amplification of reference gene primers within the assay. Sequence reads were collapsed and filtered to measure the absolute abundance of every unique TCRbeta CDR3 rearrangement. Productive Simpson clonality was computed per sample as the square root of Simpson's diversity index over productive rearrangements. Drawn from immuneACCESS, this table holds only the in-frame rearrangements with V and J called that TCRdb kept. Clones are partly lost; checked studies trace under half to an unresolved V gene and leave the rest unexplained. V and J calls and clone size are given by that table; D and trimming were obtained from the DNA. This sample lists 310,000 or so clones; roughly 90% were detected once. The ten largest clones capture 3.5% to 4.5% of the sample.

The data stem from a study of blood T cell repertoires in COVID-19 (dated by TCRdb to 2018 to 2021). Background for the entire study: Collaborator samples came from the United States, Italy and Spain and covered acute and convalescent phases of COVID-19. The material from the prospective study consisted of cDNA or gDNA derived from T cells, B-cell-depleted T cells, or PBMCs. Samples were obtained from the ongoing ImmuneRACE study (first 160 participants) and from about 1,300 subjects provided by 6 global collaborators. Subjects who had been exposed to COVID-19, were actively infected with it, or had recovered from it provided the deeply sampled blood TCRbeta repertoires that made up the dataset. Where HLA class I and class II types were available, the types were taken from metadata supplied by the sample provider, not from assay-based typing. The repertoires were released in a freely available public database intended as a resource for research on the immune response to SARS-CoV-2. Nearly every sample came with metadata listing a de-identified subject ID, COVID-19 status, age in years and sex. Broader findings and caveats from the paper: The quantity of clinical and demographic metadata differed by source and by participant and was supplied without curation.

Whole blood was collected in K2EDTA tubes by collaborating institutions according to the institutions' own protocols. For TCRbeta analysis, collaborators shipped samples as frozen whole blood, isolated PBMCs, or DNA extracted from either of those sample types. The germline V gene yields KGHDR for CDR1 and SFDVKD for CDR2. V gives up 6 bases and J gives up 2 bases, and the segment between their germline ends measures 9 bases. The cysteine opens and the phenylalanine closes a CDR3 of 13 amino acids. Here the CDR3 DNA is all that survives: 39 bases in frame from base 1. Recombination connected TRBV24-1 to TRBJ2-5; confidence is insufficient to name the D gene. Sequencing was performed on peripheral blood. The receptor comes from a woman in her forties or fifties with active or convalescent COVID-19. The CDR3: CATSQQLQETQYF. At the DNA level, the sequence is TGTGCCACCAGTCAACAGTTGCAAGAGACCCAGTACTTC.